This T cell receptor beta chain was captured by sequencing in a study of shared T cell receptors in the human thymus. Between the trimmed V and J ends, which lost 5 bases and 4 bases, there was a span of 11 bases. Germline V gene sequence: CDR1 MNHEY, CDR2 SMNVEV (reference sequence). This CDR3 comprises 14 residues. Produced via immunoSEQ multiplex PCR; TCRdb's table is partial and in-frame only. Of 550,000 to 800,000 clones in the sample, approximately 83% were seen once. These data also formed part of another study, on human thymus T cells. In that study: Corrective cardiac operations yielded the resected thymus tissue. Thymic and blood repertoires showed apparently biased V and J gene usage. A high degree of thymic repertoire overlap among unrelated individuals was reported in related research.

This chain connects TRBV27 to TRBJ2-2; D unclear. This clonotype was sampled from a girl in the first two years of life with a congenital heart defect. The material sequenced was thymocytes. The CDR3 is CASSTISLTGELFF. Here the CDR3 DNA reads TGTGCCAGCAGTACTATCTCCCTCACCGGGGAGCTGTTTTTT.